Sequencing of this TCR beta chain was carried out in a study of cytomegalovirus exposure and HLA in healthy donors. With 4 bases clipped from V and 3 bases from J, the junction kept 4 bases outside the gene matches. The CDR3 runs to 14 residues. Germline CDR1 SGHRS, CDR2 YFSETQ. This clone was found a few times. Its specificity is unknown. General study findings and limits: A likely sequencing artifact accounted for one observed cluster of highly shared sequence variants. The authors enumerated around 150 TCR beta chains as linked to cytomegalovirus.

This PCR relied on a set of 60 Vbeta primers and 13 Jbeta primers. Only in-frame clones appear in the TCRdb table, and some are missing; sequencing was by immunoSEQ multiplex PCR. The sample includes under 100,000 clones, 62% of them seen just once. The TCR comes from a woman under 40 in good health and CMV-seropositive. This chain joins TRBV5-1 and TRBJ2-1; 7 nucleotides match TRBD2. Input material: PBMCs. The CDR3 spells CASSISGDYNEQFF. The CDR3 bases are TGCGCCAGCAGCATCAGCGGGGACTACAATGAGCAGTTCTTC. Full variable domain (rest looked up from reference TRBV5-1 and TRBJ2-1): KAGVTQTPRYLIKTRGQQVTLSCSPISGHRSVSWYQQTPGQGLQFLFEYFSETQRNKGNFPGRFSGRQFSNSRSEMNVSTLELGDSALYLCASSISGDYNEQFFGPGTRLTVL.